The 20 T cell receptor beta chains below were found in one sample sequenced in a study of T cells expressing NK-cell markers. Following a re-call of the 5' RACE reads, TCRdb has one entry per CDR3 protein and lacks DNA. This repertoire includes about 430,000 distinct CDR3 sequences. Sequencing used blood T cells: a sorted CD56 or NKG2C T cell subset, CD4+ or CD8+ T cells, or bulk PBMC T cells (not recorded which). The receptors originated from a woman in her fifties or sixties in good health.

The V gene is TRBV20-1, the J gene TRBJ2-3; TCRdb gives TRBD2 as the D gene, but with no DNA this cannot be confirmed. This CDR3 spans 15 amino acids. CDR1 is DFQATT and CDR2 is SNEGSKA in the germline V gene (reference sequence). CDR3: CSAPSGIENTDTQYF.

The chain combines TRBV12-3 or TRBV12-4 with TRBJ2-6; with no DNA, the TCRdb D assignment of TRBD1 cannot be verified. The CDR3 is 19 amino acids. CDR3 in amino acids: CASRKLRDSASSGANVLTF.

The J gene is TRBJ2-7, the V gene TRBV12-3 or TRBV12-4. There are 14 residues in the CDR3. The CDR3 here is CASRLAGVSDEQYF.

The CDR3 region is CASSSQGARKSSGANVLTF. The V call is TRBV7-2, the J call TRBJ2-6; TCRdb returns TRBD1, unconfirmable since there is no DNA. This CDR3 region has 19 residues. Germline V gene lookup returns CDR1 SGHTA and CDR2 FQGNSA.

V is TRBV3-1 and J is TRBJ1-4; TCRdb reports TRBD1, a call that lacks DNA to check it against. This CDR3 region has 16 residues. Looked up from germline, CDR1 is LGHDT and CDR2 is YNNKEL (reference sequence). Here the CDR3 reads CASSQSLSRGSEKLFF.

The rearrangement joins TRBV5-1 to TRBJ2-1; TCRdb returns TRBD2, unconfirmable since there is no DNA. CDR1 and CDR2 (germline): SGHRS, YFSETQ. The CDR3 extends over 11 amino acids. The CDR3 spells CASSLGGGLFF. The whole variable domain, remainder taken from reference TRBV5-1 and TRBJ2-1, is KAGVTQTPRYLIKTRGQQVTLSCSPISGHRSVSWYQQTPGQGLQFLFEYFSETQRNKGNFPGRFSGRQFSNSRSEMNVSTLELGDSALYLCASSLGGGLFFGPGTRLTVL.

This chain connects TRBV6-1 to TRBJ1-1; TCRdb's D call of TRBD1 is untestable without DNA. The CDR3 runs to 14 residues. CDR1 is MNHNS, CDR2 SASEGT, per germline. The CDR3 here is CASSVRTGGGWAFF.

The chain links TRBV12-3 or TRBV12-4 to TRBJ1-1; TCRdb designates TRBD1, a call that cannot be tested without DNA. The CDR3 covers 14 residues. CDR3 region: CASSIKTGNTEAFF.

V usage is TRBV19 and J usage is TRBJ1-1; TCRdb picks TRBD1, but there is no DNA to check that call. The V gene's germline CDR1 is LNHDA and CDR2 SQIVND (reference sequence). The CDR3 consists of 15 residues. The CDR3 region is CASSRRQGPNTEAFF.

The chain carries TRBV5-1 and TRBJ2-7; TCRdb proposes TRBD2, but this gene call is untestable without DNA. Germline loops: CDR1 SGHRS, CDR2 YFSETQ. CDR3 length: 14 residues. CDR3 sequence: CASSSGAPDYEQYF. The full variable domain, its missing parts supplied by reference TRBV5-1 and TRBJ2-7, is KAGVTQTPRYLIKTRGQQVTLSCSPISGHRSVSWYQQTPGQGLQFLFEYFSETQRNKGNFPGRFSGRQFSNSRSEMNVSTLELGDSALYLCASSSGAPDYEQYFGPGTRLTVT.

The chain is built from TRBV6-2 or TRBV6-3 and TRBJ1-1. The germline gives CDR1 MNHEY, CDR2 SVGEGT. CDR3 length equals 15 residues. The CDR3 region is CASSPYGFLGTEAFF.

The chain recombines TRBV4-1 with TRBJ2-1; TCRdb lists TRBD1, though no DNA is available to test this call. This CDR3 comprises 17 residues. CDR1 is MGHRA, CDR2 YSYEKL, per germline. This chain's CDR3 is CASSQGGLGQGSSFRFF.

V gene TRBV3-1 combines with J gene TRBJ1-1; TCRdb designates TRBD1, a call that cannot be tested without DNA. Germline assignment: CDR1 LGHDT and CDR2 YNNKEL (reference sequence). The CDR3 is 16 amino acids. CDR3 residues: CASSPVLSGLNTEAFF.

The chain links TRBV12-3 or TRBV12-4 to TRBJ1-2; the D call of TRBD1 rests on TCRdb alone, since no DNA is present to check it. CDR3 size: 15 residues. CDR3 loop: CASSLVQGGGHGYTF.

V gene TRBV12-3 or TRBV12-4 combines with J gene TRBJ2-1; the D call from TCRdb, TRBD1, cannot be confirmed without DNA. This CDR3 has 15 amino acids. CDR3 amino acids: CASPRDRRSYNEQFF.

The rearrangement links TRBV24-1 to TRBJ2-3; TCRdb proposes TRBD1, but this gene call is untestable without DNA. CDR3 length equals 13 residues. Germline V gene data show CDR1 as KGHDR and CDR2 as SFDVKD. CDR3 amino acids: CASATGSVDTQYF.

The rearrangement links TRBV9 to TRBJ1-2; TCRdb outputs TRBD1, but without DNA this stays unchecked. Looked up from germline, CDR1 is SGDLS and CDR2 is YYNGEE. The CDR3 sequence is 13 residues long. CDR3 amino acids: CASNQGQNYGYTF.

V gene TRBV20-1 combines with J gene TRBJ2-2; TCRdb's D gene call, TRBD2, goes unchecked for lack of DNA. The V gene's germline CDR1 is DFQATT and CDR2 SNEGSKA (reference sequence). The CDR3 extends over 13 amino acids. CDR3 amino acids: CSARDQGPGELFF.

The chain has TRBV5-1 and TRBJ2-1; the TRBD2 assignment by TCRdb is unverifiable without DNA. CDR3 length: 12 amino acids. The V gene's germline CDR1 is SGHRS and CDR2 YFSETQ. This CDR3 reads CASTSDFYEQFF.

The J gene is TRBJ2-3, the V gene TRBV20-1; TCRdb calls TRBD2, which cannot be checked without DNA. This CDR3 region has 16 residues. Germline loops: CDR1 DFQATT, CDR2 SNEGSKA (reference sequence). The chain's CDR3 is CSARRAGVRAPDTQYF.